This T cell receptor (beta chain) was sequenced for a study of shared clonotypes between healthy human individuals. Notes on the study in general: Sharing across four donors was highest in naive CD4 (around 5%) and lowest in memory CD8 (0.4%).

Splitting of CD4+ cells produced CD45RA+ naive and CD45RA-negative memory subsets. On this clone: The antigen remains unidentified. Other DNA sequences in this sample translate to the same CDR3.

This table comes from immunoSEQ multiplex PCR, and its TCRdb copy is limited to in-frame clones, with some not included. The top ten clones hold 0.37% of a sample with about 2.3 million clones, around 92% of them seen once. The clonotype comes from a man younger than 35 in good health. Some clones in this sample may be carry-over from other donors' samples. The sample consisted of naive CD4+ T cells from PBMCs. Regarding subset: CD45RA+ positively selected.

This CDR3 is CASRKDRGNEKLFF. CDR3 nucleotide sequence: TGTGCCAGCAGGAAGGACAGGGGGAACGAAAAACTGTTTTTT. The chain combines TRBV2 with TRBJ1-4, with 10 positions matching TRBD1. V dropped 6 bases and J dropped 8; count of bases not matched to a gene: 6. The CDR3 totals 14 residues. The germline CDR1 and CDR2 sequences are SNHLY and FYNNEI.